The rows below give T cell receptor beta chains drawn from one sample of a study of blood T cells in healthy people across ages. MiXCR, run by TCRdb on the 5' RACE reads, gives a single entry per CDR3 protein. In the table there are 1.8 million or so distinct CDR3 sequences, around 40% of which are singletons. The sample was blood. All receptors derive from a human donor in good health. CDR3s include the opening cysteine and the closing phenylalanine or tryptophan. The listing skips clone size in some rows; elsewhere it reads once, few, many or a size class.

CDR3aa,v_gene,abundance
CASSPGAGGPNERFF,TRBV5-1,few
CSASYGLPTDTQYF,TRBV20-1,.
CASYLMGGNIQYF,TRBV6-6,few
CASSTGTGKNPTF,TRBV21-1,.
CASSLSSGQLMSYEQYF,TRBV27,.
CSVGQGVNEQFF,TRBV29-1,.
CASSARDRGTEAFF,TRBV9,.
CSYGQAYEQYF,TRBV20-1,few
CAISFLSGGSYEQYF,TRBV10-3,.
CSVETTNTRRNEQFF,TRBV29-1,.
CASSYGGVRAVNTGELFF,TRBV6-5,.
CASSMKSGSALTDTQYF,TRBV19,.
CASSPGTHDTQYF,TRBV7-2,few
CASSFRRGGLRWSLYNEQFF,TRBV12-3/TRBV12-4,.
CASSRLEENTEAFF,TRBV4-2,.
CASSLAFGEYNEQFF,TRBV7-2,.
CASSLGPVSDTQYF,TRBV5-1,.
CASSVGGLTVDTQYF,TRBV9,.
CASSPGTGINEQFF,TRBV5-1,.
CASSPPVDGNYEQYF,TRBV18,.
CASSEAQMAGVEQYF,TRBV6-1,few
CASSFDREIAYEQYF,TRBV11-3,.
CSARLAGGRYQETQYF,TRBV20-1,.
CASSEGTSGGYEQYF,TRBV9,few
CASSENTNYNEQFF,TRBV6-1,.
CAISVDRGYNERFF,TRBV10-3,.
CASSQALAAPYGYTF,TRBV4-3,few
CATSRDSGTGEAFF,TRBV15,.
CASSQGTGFSDTQYF,TRBV4-3,few
CASSSGPRRETQYF,TRBV12-3/TRBV12-4,.
CASSFPRIETQYF,TRBV7-6,.
CASSFGQGNYGYTF,TRBV3-1,many
CASSTTGLGGEQFF,TRBV7-2,.
CASSASGGVLNEQYF,TRBV7-3,once
CASSLRQGEGGLFF,TRBV12-3/TRBV12-4,few
CASSSRSGGGEQFF,TRBV5-1,.
CAISSTGTGRFNYGYTF,TRBV10-3,.
CASSLRPPGQEALEANVLTF,TRBV7-3,few
CASSFGGGTSTDTQYF,TRBV12-3/TRBV12-4,.
CASRTRLSGGSYYNEQFF,TRBV12-3/TRBV12-4,once
CASSPDLGRGEDTGELFF,TRBV4-1,.
CASSQDGLAGEGETQYF,TRBV4-3,.
CASSLGGLGTQYF,TRBV11-3,.
CASSLGAGPIYEQFF,TRBV7-3,.
CASSEDIQYF,TRBV2,.
CASSWRVAGAQETQYF,TRBV12-3/TRBV12-4,.
CASSSLMVRANTEAFF,TRBV7-8,.
CASSSFRAQETQYF,TRBV7-2,.